Each of the 8 T cell receptor beta chains below was sequenced from the same sample in a study of blood T cell repertoires in COVID-19. The table came from immunoSEQ multiplex PCR; TCRdb's copy has only in-frame clones and leaves some out. The sample includes around 160,000 clones, just under 80% of them seen just once. Material for sequencing was peripheral blood. Receptors were obtained from a woman of 80 years or more with acute or convalescent COVID-19.

The chain employs TRBV5-1 and TRBJ1-1; possible D gene TRBD1, 6 bases. Germline V gene sequence: CDR1 SGHRS, CDR2 YFSETQ. The V and J ends lost 2 bases and 1 base respectively, with 9 bases between them. This CDR3 has 14 amino acids. CDR3 protein: CASSFLQGNTEAFF. Written as DNA, the CDR3 is TGCGCCAGCAGCTTTTTACAGGGGAACACTGAAGCTTTCTTT.

The gene calls are TRBV11-2 and TRBJ2-7; 9 bases line up with TRBD2. This CDR3 is 15 amino acids long. V was clipped by 4 bases and J by 2 bases; unmatched bases: 6. Germline loops: CDR1 SGHAT, CDR2 FQNNGV. CDR3 in amino acids: CASSSYRTSAYEQYF. The CDR3 DNA is TGTGCCAGCAGCTCTTACAGGACTAGCGCCTACGAGCAGTACTTC.

The rearrangement uses TRBV2 and TRBJ1-1; 11 nucleotides align to TRBD1. J lost 1 base, V lost 5 bases, and 6 bases had no gene match. The CDR3 is 16 residues long. Germline V gene lookup returns CDR1 SNHLY and CDR2 FYNNEI. CDR3: CASSRDRGRSNTEAFF. DNA of the CDR3: TGTGCCAGCAGTCGGGACAGGGGGAGGTCGAACACTGAAGCTTTCTTT.

The chain recombines TRBV5-6 with TRBJ1-5; D is possibly TRBD1 (5 bases). Trimming pared 3 bases from V and 0 bases from J, leaving 7 bases between. The CDR3 totals 14 residues. Germline loops: CDR1 SGHDT, CDR2 YYEEEE. The CDR3 is CASSYRYSNQPQHF. CDR3 coding DNA: TGTGCCAGCAGCTACAGGTATAGCAATCAGCCCCAGCATTTT.

V usage is TRBV27 and J usage is TRBJ1-1, with TRBD1 matching 8 bases. The length of the CDR3 is 12 residues. Germline CDR1 MNHEY, CDR2 SMNVEV (reference sequence). V shed 9 bases, J shed 3 bases, and the junction held 3 bases outside the gene matches. The CDR3 DNA follows: TGTGCCAGGGACAGGGTTGACACTGAAGCTTTCTTT. This translates into CARDRVDTEAFF.

The sample holds a few counts of this clone. V and J are TRBV6-1 and TRBJ2-1; TRBD2 matches 9 bases. CDR3 length: 18 amino acids. V trimming: 0 bases; J trimming: 1 base; junction bases outside the gene matches: 7. Germline V gene lookup returns CDR1 MNHNS and CDR2 SASEGT. The DNA of the CDR3 is TGTGCCAGCAGTGAAGCCTCTTATCTAGCGGGATCCTACAATGAGCAGTTCTTC. It yields the protein CASSEASYLAGSYNEQFF.

J is TRBJ2-7 and V is TRBV5-1; D is perhaps TRBD1 (6 bases). Germline CDR1 SGHRS, CDR2 YFSETQ. Trimming took 2 bases from V and 3 from J, leaving 15 bases between them. The length of the CDR3 is 15 residues. The CDR3 sequence is CASSFTALGGYEQYF. CDR3 coding DNA: TGCGCCAGCAGCTTCACCGCCCTAGGGGGCTACGAGCAGTACTTC. The variable domain in full, completed from reference TRBV5-1 and TRBJ2-7, reads KAGVTQTPRYLIKTRGQQVTLSCSPISGHRSVSWYQQTPGQGLQFLFEYFSETQRNKGNFPGRFSGRQFSNSRSEMNVSTLELGDSALYLCASSFTALGGYEQYFGPGTRLTVT.

The rearrangement links TRBV27 to TRBJ1-2; D is unclear. CDR3 length: 13 amino acids. Trimming took off 3 bases at V and 2 bases at J, with 7 bases between the two ends. Germline V lookup: CDR1 MNHEY, CDR2 SMNVEV (reference sequence). The CDR3 DNA reads TGTGCCAGCAGTTTTCAGGTGAACTATGGCTACACCTTC. This encodes CASSFQVNYGYTF.